This is a list of T cell receptor beta chains from one sample in a study of T-cell memory formation after mild COVID-19. TCRdb fed the 5' RACE reads into MiXCR, producing one record per CDR3 protein. Among 450,000 to 700,000 distinct CDR3 sequences listed, roughly 17% were seen once. The sequenced sample was PBMCs or a T cell subset sorted from them (not recorded which). These receptors were collected from an adult woman who had mild COVID-19 (a few samples of this study predate the infection). Cell type and time point are not known. The CDR3 runs from the conserved cysteine through the conserved F or W. Fields, in order: clone size, V gene, J gene, D gene, CDR3 protein, CDR3 DNA. D genes are given only for firm matches. For some rows the clone size is stated as once, few or many, or as a class when expanded; others skip it.

few	TRBV29-1	TRBJ2-3	TRBD1	CSAGSGTDSTDTQYF	TGCAGCGCAGGATCCGGGACAGATAGCACAGATACGCAGTATTTT
few	TRBV4-1	TRBJ2-1	.	CASSHPASQSYNEQFF	TGCGCCAGCAGCCATCCGGCTAGTCAGTCCTACAATGAGCAGTTCTTC
few	TRBV9	TRBJ1-6	.	CETGHPNSPLHF	TGTGAAACTGGACATCCTAATTCACCCCTCCACTTT
.	TRBV4-3	TRBJ2-5	TRBD2	CASSPGTTPYGAQYF	TGCGCCAGCAGCCCAGGGACTACCCCTTACGGGGCCCAGTACTTC
few	TRBV29-1	TRBJ2-2	.	CSVEDRADGELFF	TGCAGCGTTGAAGATCGGGCCGACGGGGAGCTGTTTTTT
.	TRBV12-3/TRBV12-4	TRBJ1-4	.	CASSLVDGTEKLFF	TGTGCCAGCAGTTTAGTGGACGGGACGGAAAAACTGTTTTTT
few	TRBV7-9	TRBJ1-6	TRBD1	CASRRDRPNSPLHF	TGTGCCAGCAGACGGGACAGGCCGAATTCACCCCTCCACTTT
.	TRBV10-3	TRBJ2-7	.	CAINHEGGVLPYEQYF	TGTGCCATCAATCACGAGGGGGGCGTCTTACCCTACGAGCAGTACTTC
few	TRBV7-2	TRBJ1-2	.	CASSLIPLYGYTF	TGTGCCAGCAGCTTAATTCCCCTCTATGGCTACACCTTC
few	TRBV29-1	TRBJ2-3	.	CSVARGNRADTQYF	TGCAGCGTTGCTCGGGGGAATCGTGCAGATACGCAGTATTTT
few	TRBV7-2	TRBJ1-2	TRBD1	CASSLVGRGQSYGYTF	TGTGCCAGCAGCTTAGTCGGCAGGGGGCAAAGCTATGGCTACACCTTC
few	TRBV4-3	TRBJ2-7	.	CASSQDFGGWDEQYF	TGCGCCAGCAGCCAAGATTTCGGGGGATGGGACGAGCAGTACTTC
many	TRBV6-1	TRBJ1-1	.	CASIRSRVDTEAFF	TGTGCCAGCATCAGGTCAAGGGTGGACACTGAAGCTTTCTTT
.	TRBV5-5	TRBJ2-3	.	CASSLVRVDTQYF	TGTGCCAGCAGCTTGGTCAGGGTAGATACGCAGTATTTT
.	TRBV6-6	TRBJ2-1	TRBD2	CASRDTSGTSGRASNEQFF	TGTGCCAGCAGGGATACTTCCGGGACTAGCGGGAGGGCCTCCAATGAGCAGTTCTTC
few	TRBV7-6	TRBJ1-1	TRBD1	CASRTGTNAEAFF	TGTGCCAGCAGGACAGGGACCAACGCTGAAGCTTTCTTT
.	TRBV7-9	TRBJ1-5	TRBD1	CASSLGTGMVQPQHF	TGTGCCAGCAGCCTCGGGACAGGGATGGTCCAGCCCCAGCATTTT
.	TRBV6-5	TRBJ1-2	TRBD1	CASSSDRGLYGYTF	TGTGCCAGCAGTTCAGACAGGGGGCTCTATGGCTACACCTTC
few	TRBV15	TRBJ1-4	.	CATSIREGGSRFEKLFF	TGTGCCACCAGCATCAGGGAGGGGGGATCGAGATTCGAAAAACTGTTTTTT
few	TRBV7-2	TRBJ2-1	.	CASSEWGANNEQFF	TGTGCCAGCTCCGAATGGGGGGCCAACAATGAGCAGTTCTTC
few	TRBV5-1	TRBJ2-1	TRBD1	CASSLGTGPGNEQFF	TGCGCCAGCAGCTTGGGGACAGGGCCGGGCAATGAGCAGTTCTTC
few	TRBV5-1	TRBJ2-1	TRBD1	CASSLYIFRDRGYNEQFF	TGCGCCAGCAGCTTGTATATCTTCCGGGACAGGGGCTACAATGAGCAGTTCTTC